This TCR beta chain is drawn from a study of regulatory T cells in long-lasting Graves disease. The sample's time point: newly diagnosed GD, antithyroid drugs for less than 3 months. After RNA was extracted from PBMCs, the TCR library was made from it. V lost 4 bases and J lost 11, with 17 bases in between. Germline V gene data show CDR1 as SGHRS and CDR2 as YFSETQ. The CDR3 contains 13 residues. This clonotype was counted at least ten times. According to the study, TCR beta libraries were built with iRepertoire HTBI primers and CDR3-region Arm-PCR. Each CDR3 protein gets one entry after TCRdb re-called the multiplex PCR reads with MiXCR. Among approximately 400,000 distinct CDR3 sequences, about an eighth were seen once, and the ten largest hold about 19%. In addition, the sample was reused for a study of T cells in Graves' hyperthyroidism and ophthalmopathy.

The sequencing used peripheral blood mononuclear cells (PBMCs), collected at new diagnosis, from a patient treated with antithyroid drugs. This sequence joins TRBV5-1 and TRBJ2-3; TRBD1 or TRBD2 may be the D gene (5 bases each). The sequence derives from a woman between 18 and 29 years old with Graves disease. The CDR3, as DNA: TGCGCCAGCAGCGGGGCGTTCCCCGGGGAGCAGTATTTT. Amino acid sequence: CASSGAFPGEQYF.